There are many counts of the clone carrying this TCR beta chain. Its antigen remains unidentified. The sample belongs to a study of T-cell reconstitution after alpha-beta-depleted transplantation in children. Study conclusions and caveats: Alpha-beta T cells about two months after transplant reportedly derived from several hundred expanded graft clones. In some patients, recipient T cells and intrathymic progenitors surviving conditioning explained high day-60 diversity. T cells produced anew were the main source of T-cell counts and diversity one year after transplant.

For TCRbeta, the library was prepared with unique molecular identifiers. In TCRdb, the PCR reads were re-called with MiXCR into one record per CDR3 protein. Of about 460,000 distinct CDR3 sequences in the sample, about 10% were seen once. This CDR3 region has 16 residues. Trimming took 5 bases from V and 2 from J, leaving 18 bases between them. The sample consisted of PBMCs, taken before TCRalphabeta/CD19-depleted stem cell transplant. The sequence derives from a child aged 2-15 years with inherited bone marrow failure, due to receive a stem cell transplant. The V gene is TRBV12-3 or TRBV12-4, the J gene TRBJ2-5; perhaps TRBD2 as D (7 bases). In nucleotides, the CDR3 is TGTGCCAGCAGTCTCCGAGGGGGGGTATCTCAAGAGACCCAGTACTTC. Its translation is CASSLRGGVSQETQYF.